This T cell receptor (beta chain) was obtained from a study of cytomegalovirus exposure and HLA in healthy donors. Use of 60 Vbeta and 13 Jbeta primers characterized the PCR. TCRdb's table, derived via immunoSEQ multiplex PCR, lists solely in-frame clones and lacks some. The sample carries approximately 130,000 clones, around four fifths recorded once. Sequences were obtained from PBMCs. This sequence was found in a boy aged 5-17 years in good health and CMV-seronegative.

The CDR3 loop is CASSFLGLAERAHEQYF. CDR3 DNA: TGTGCCAGCAGCTTTTTGGGACTAGCGGAGAGGGCCCACGAGCAGTACTTC. The chain recombines TRBV5-6 with TRBJ2-7; 11 nucleotides agree with TRBD2. The J segment lost 5 bases and the V segment lost 2 bases, leaving 12 bases of the junction unmatched. The CDR3 is 17 residues long. Germline CDR1 and CDR2: SGHDT and YYEEEE.